This TCR beta chain appears in the sequencing data of a study of spatial heterogeneity in lung cancer. Time point meaning: sample taken at primary tumor resection. This clonotype was counted many times. Its antigen remains unknown. Study-level results: Counts of expanded intratumoral alpha and beta TCRs tracked tumor mutation counts.

V lost 0 bases, J lost 5 bases, and 10 bases stayed unmatched. Germline values: CDR1 DFQATT, CDR2 SNEGSKA (reference sequence). The CDR3 has 16 amino acids. TCRdb called the 5' RACE reads again in MiXCR, with one record for every CDR3 protein. Of about 29,000 distinct CDR3 sequences in the sample, roughly 7.4% were seen once. The TCR originated in a male donor with early-stage non-small cell lung cancer. Sample: lung tumor tissue, taken at surgery. The V call is TRBV20-1, the J call TRBJ2-1; 7 bases match TRBD1. This CDR3 is CSARDPTGQRNNEQFF. In DNA form, the CDR3 reads TGCAGTGCTAGAGACCCGACAGGGCAGCGTAACAATGAGCAGTTCTTC.